Included here is one TCR beta chain sequence, with context. What it recognizes is unknown. The CDR3 covers 15 residues. Germline assignment: CDR1 SGHAT and CDR2 FQNNGV. The authors made TCR beta cDNA libraries by 5'RACE template switching. This switching added a universal primer site and UMIs. TCRdb reprocessed the 5' RACE reads and reports one entry per CDR3 protein, with no DNA. This sample's table has some 440,000 distinct CDR3 sequences. The sample belongs to a study of T cells expressing NK-cell markers. Study-level information: All TCR beta repertoires analysed originated from sorted CD3+CD56+NKG2C+, CD3+CD56+NKG2C- and CD3+CD56-NKG2C+ T cells. Study-level findings and limits: Among several donors, these clonotypes also ranked first in the CD3+CD56-NKG2C+ fraction. Six or seven donors had dominant NKG2C+ clonotypes that comprised about 1.0-7.0% of their CD8+ T cells.

V usage is TRBV11-2 and J usage is TRBJ1-1; without DNA, the TCRdb call of TRBD1 cannot be checked. The sample taken for sequencing was blood T cells: a sorted CD56 or NKG2C T cell subset, CD4+ or CD8+ T cells, or bulk PBMC T cells (not recorded which). The TCR originated in a woman aged 50 to 65 in good health. The CDR3 reads CASSLDRGLGTEAFF.